Described below is a single TCR beta chain sequence and its context. The antigen is unknown. Stated treatment: around 19 received Ad26.COV2.S at low or high dose, single or two shots; about five received placebo; per-sample allocation not given. Day 63 following the first vaccine or placebo injection was when the samples were taken. The entry originates in a study of Ad26.COV2.S vaccination and SARS-CoV-2 variants. Across the whole study: The study gave Ad26.COV2.S intramuscularly, once or twice 56 days apart. General study findings and limits: Total T cell responses may have been underestimated by the TCR breadth and depth analyses. Vaccine recipients had higher spike-specific TCR breadth than placebo recipients. Substantial response breadth was reportedly seen for spike-specific CD8+ and CD4+ T cells after vaccination.

The CDR3 sequence is 14 residues long. In germline, CDR1 is SGHAT, CDR2 FQNNGV. V was clipped by 5 bases and J by 6 bases; unmatched bases: 5. The assay was immunoSEQ multiplex PCR, and TCRdb's table has in-frame clones only and misses some. The sample holds roughly 700,000 clones; roughly 90% are singletons and the top ten take 1.5%. This chain joins TRBV11-2 and TRBJ1-2; TRBD1 aligns across 11 bases. Source: peripheral blood, taken in a trial of Ad26.COV2.S vaccine versus placebo. The receptor's source is a person between 18 and 65 years old who received the Ad26.COV2.S COVID-19 vaccine or a placebo. The CDR3, as DNA: TGTGCCAGCAGCGTAAGGACAGGGGGCAATGGCTACACCTTC. Its protein is CASSVRTGGNGYTF.